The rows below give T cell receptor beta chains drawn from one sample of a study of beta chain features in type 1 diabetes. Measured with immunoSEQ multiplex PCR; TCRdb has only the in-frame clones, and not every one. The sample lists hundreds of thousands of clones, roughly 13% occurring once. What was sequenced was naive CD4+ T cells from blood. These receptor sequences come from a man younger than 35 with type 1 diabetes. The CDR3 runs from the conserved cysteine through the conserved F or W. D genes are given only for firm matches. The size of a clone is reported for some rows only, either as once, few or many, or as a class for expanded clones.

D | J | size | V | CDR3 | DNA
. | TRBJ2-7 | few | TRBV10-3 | CAISGRSPYEQYF | TGTGCCATCAGTGGGAGGAGTCCCTACGAGCAGTACTTC
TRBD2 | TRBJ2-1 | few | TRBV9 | CASSVGLAGGPGNEQFF | TGTGCCAGCAGCGTAGGACTAGCGGGAGGGCCTGGTAATGAGCAGTTCTTC
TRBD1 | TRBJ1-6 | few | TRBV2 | CAGTQGARSPLHF | TGTGCCGGGACACAGGGGGCAAGATCACCCCTCCACTTT
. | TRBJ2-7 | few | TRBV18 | CASSPPRPHGRVAGEQYF | TGTGCCAGCTCACCACCTCGTCCTCATGGCCGCGTGGCTGGCGAGCAGTACTTC
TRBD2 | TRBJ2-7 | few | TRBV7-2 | CASSPLTSGRVNEQYF | TGTGCCAGCAGCCCCCTGACTAGCGGGAGAGTTAACGAGCAGTACTTC
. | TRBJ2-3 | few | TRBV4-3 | CASSQDRRYTDTQYF | TGCGCCAGCAGCCAAGATAGGCGATATACAGATACGCAGTATTTT
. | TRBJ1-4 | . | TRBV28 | CASSRPRTGNNEKLFF | TGTGCCAGCAGTCGACCCCGCACAGGCAATAATGAAAAACTGTTTTTT
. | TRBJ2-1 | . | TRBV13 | CASSWRNEQFF | TGTGCCAGCAGCTGGAGAAATGAGCAGTTCTTC
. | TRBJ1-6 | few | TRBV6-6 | CASSSVRAATNSPLHF | TGTGCCAGCAGTTCGGTAAGGGCAGCAACAAATTCACCCCTCCACTTT
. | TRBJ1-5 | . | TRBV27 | CASSFWPEGQPQHF | TGTGCCAGCAGTTTTTGGCCCGAAGGCCAGCCCCAGCATTTT
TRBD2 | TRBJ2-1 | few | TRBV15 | CATSRTSGSSYNEQFF | TGTGCCACCAGCAGGACTAGCGGGAGCTCCTACAATGAGCAGTTCTTC
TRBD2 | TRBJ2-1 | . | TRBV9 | CASSVLGGGYNEQFF | TGTGCCAGCAGCGTCCTAGGCGGGGGCTACAATGAGCAGTTCTTC
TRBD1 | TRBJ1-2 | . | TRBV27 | CASSLYPGQDKNYGYTF | TGTGCCAGCAGTTTATATCCCGGACAGGATAAAAACTATGGCTACACCTTC
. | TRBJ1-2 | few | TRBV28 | CASSWGRSYGYTF | TGTGCCAGCAGCTGGGGACGGTCCTATGGCTACACCTTC
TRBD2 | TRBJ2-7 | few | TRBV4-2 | CASSQGPSGGSYEQYF | TGTGCCAGCAGCCAGGGCCCTAGCGGGGGCTCCTACGAGCAGTACTTC
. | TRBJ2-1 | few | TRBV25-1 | CASRGGPYNEQFF | TGTGCCAGCAGGGGGGGGCCTTACAATGAGCAGTTCTTC
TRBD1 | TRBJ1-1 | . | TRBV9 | CASTPVEEGAPPEAFF | TGTGCCAGCACCCCCGTCGAGGAGGGGGCTCCCCCTGAAGCTTTCTTT
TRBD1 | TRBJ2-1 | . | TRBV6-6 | CASSYTGQGGYNEQFF | TGTGCCAGCAGTTACACCGGACAGGGGGGTTACAATGAGCAGTTCTTC
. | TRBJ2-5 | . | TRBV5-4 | CASSPDRIKETQYF | TGTGCCAGCAGCCCTGACAGGATAAAAGAGACCCAGTACTTC
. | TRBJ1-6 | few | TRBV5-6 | CASSQGGPDSPLHF | TGTGCCAGCAGCCAAGGAGGTCCGGATTCACCCCTCCACTTT
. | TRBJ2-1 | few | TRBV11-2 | CASSLVWSYNEQFF | TGTGCCAGCAGCTTAGTGTGGAGTTACAATGAGCAGTTCTTC
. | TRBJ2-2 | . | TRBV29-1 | CSVAGLPSITGELFF | TGCAGCGTTGCAGGTTTGCCCTCGATCACCGGGGAGCTGTTTTTT
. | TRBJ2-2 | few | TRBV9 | CASSVEGSGYAGELFF | TGTGCCAGCAGCGTAGAGGGGTCAGGGTATGCCGGGGAGCTGTTTTTT
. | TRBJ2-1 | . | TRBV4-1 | CASSQDGLALNEQFF | TGCGCCAGCAGCCAAGACGGGCTAGCGCTCAATGAGCAGTTCTTC
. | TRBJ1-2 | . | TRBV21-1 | CASSKVRSYTF | TGTGCCAGCAGCAAAGTGAGAAGCTACACCTTC
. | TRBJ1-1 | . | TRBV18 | CASSPQENTEAFF | TGTGCCAGCTCACCACAGGAGAACACTGAAGCTTTCTTT
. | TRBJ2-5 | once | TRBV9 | CASSAGTWETQYF | TGTGCCAGCAGCGCCGGGACGTGGGAGACCCAGTACTTC
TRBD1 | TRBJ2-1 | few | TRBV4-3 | CASSLRTGHEQFF | TGCGCCAGCAGCCTCAGGACAGGACATGAGCAGTTCTTC
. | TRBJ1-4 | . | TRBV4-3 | CASSQFRGTTNEKLFF | TGCGCCAGCAGCCAATTCCGGGGGACAACTAATGAAAAACTGTTTTTT
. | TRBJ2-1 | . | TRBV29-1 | CSVVGYNEQFF | TGCAGCGTCGTGGGATACAATGAGCAGTTCTTC
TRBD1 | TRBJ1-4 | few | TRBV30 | CAWGGQDHNEKLFF | TGTGCCTGGGGAGGACAGGACCATAATGAAAAACTGTTTTTT
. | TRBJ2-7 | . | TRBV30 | CAWISFYEQYF | TGTGCCTGGATTTCCTTCTACGAGCAGTACTTC
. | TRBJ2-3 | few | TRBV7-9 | CASRQRSGDTQYF | TGTGCCAGCCGGCAACGTAGCGGTGATACGCAGTATTTT
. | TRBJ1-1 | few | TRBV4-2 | CASSPEGSADTEAFF | TGTGCCAGCAGCCCCGAGGGGAGCGCAGACACTGAAGCTTTCTTT
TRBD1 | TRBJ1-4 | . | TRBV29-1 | CSVAGTGGEKLFF | TGCAGCGTTGCCGGGACAGGGGGCGAAAAACTGTTTTTT
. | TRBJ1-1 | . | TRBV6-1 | CASSEAITLPNTEAFF | TGTGCCAGCAGTGAAGCGATAACACTTCCCAACACTGAAGCTTTCTTT
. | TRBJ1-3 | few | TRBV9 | CASSIRGAWENTIYF | TGTGCCAGCAGCATCCGGGGGGCTTGGGAGAACACCATATATTTT
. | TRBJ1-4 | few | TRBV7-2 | CASTPRARARGEKLFF | TGTGCCAGCACCCCGCGGGCCCGGGCCAGGGGAGAAAAACTGTTTTTT
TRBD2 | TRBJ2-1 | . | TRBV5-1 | CASSPGTSVENEQFF | TGCGCCAGCAGCCCTGGGACTAGCGTCGAAAATGAGCAGTTCTTC
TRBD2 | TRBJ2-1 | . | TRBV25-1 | CASSDAGGPHEQFF | TGTGCCAGCAGTGATGCGGGAGGGCCCCATGAGCAGTTCTTC
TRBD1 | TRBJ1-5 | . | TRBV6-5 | CASRRQGVDNQPQHF | TGTGCCAGCAGAAGGCAGGGGGTTGACAATCAGCCCCAGCATTTT
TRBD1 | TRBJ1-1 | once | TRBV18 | CASLGTGRTEAFF | TGTGCCAGCTTGGGGACAGGGCGAACTGAAGCTTTCTTT
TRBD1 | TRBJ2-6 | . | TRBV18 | CASSPRLLDRGAGANVLTF | TGTGCCAGCTCACCACGCCTGTTGGACAGGGGTGCTGGGGCCAACGTCCTGACTTTC
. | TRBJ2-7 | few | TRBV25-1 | CASSESGQYYEQYF | TGTGCCAGCAGTGAATCTGGACAGTACTACGAGCAGTACTTC
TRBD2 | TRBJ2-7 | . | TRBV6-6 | CASSYSRTSSRYEQYF | TGTGCCAGCAGTTACTCTCGGACTAGCAGCCGCTACGAGCAGTACTTC
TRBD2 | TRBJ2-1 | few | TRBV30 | CAWTRGTSGYNEQFF | TGTGCCTGGACTCGGGGGACTAGCGGGTACAATGAGCAGTTCTTC
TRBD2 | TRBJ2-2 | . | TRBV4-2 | CASSPRAAGDNTGELFF | TGTGCCAGCAGCCCTCGAGCGGCGGGAGACAACACCGGGGAGCTGTTTTTT
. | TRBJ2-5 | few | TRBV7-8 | CASSPGHQETQYF | TGTGCCAGCAGTCCAGGACACCAAGAGACCCAGTACTTC
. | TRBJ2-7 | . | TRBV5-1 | CASSLRAPVIDEQYF | TGCGCCAGCAGCTTGCGGGCCCCGGTTATCGACGAGCAGTACTTC